This T cell receptor (beta chain) emerged from a study of control samples from healthy donors and cancer patients. Repertoires were generated with immunoSEQ multiplex PCR, while TCRdb's copy carries only in-frame clones and drops some. The sample records 150,000 to 200,000 clones, nearly 90% being singletons. This receptor was taken from a woman aged 45-60 years in good health. Sample: blood.

The CDR3 loop reads CASSAPAPDTQYF. CDR3 bases: TGTGCCAGCAGCGCCCCAGCGCCAGATACGCAGTATTTT. The chain is built from TRBV9 and TRBJ2-3; D is ambiguous. In germline, CDR1 is SGDLS, CDR2 YYNGEE. V was pared by 3 bases and J by 4 bases, with 9 bases between. The CDR3 extends over 13 amino acids.